A single sample is the source of the 31 T cell receptor beta chains below, sequenced in a study of blood T cell repertoires in COVID-19. TCRdb's table, derived via immunoSEQ multiplex PCR, lists solely in-frame clones and lacks some. Among 270,000 or so clones listed, 90% were seen once. Sequencing input: PBMCs or T cells enriched from blood (not recorded which). Receptors originate from a woman aged 30 to 39 with acute COVID-19.

CDR3: CASRTTGGMETQYF. CDR3 in DNA: TGTGCCAGTAGAACCACAGGGGGCATGGAGACCCAGTACTTC. This sequence joins TRBV19 and TRBJ2-5; 9 nucleotides line up with TRBD1. The germline V gene has CDR1 LNHDA and CDR2 SQIVND (reference sequence). The CDR3 length is 14 residues. The V gene end was trimmed by 6 bases and the J gene end by 5 bases; junction bases not matched to a gene: 7.

In this sample, this clone turned up once. V gene TRBV9 combines with J gene TRBJ2-7, with 7 bases matching TRBD1. The germline CDR1 and CDR2 sequences are SGDLS and YYNGEE. Trimming cost V 4 bases and J 6 bases; bases outside gene matches: 7. The CDR3 contains 13 residues. In nucleotides, the CDR3 is TGTGCCAGCAGCACTACAGGGGCGGGCGAGCAGTACTTC. It yields the protein CASSTTGAGEQYF.

The chain carries TRBV28 and TRBJ1-5, with D hard to call. This CDR3 has 16 residues. Germline V lookup: CDR1 MDHEN, CDR2 SYDVKM. V dropped 2 bases and J dropped 5 bases, with 16 bases sitting between them. In DNA form, the CDR3 reads TGTGCCAGCAGTTTAATTGGTTGGTACAGAGATCAGCCCCAGCATTTT. Its translation is CASSLIGWYRDQPQHF.

The rearrangement uses TRBV6-1 and TRBJ2-7, with TRBD1 matching 8 bases. The CDR3 extends over 15 amino acids. V shed 2 bases and J 3 bases; nucleotides not matched to a gene: 6. Per germline, CDR1 MNHNS and CDR2 SASEGT. CDR3 DNA: TGTGCCAGCAGTGAATGGACAGGGTCCCGCTACGAGCAGTACTTC. Translation gives CASSEWTGSRYEQYF.

This chain links TRBV27 with TRBJ1-1, with D uncertain. The germline gives CDR1 MNHEY, CDR2 SMNVEV (reference sequence). The ends were cut back, 6 bases at V and 4 bases at J, with 15 bases in the middle. CDR3 length equals 14 residues. The chain's CDR3 is CASRQSLTTTEAFF. As DNA, the CDR3 is TGTGCCAGCAGGCAGTCTCTCACAACCACTGAAGCTTTCTTT.

The chain has TRBV5-1 and TRBJ2-1; a possible D gene is TRBD1 (6 bases). The CDR3 has 15 amino acids. Germline V lookup: CDR1 SGHRS, CDR2 YFSETQ. The V and J ends lost 2 bases and 4 bases respectively, with 13 bases between them. CDR3 protein: CASSFMDSYYNEQFF. The CDR3 bases are TGCGCCAGCAGCTTCATGGACAGCTATTACAATGAGCAGTTCTTC.

The chain couples TRBV19 to TRBJ1-5; D remains unclear. Trimming took 5 bases from V and 6 from J, leaving 8 bases between them. In germline, CDR1 is LNHDA, CDR2 SQIVND (reference sequence). The CDR3 totals 12 residues. The CDR3 DNA follows: TGTGCCAGTAGTTTCTCTGTTCAGCCCCAGCATTTT. This codes for CASSFSVQPQHF. The full variable domain, with the rest looked up from reference TRBV19 and TRBJ1-5, is DGGITQSPKYLFRKEGQNVTLSCEQNLNHDAMYWYRQDPGQGLRLIYYSQIVNDFQKGDIAEGYSVSREKKESFPLTVTSAQKNPTAFYLCASSFSVQPQHFGDGTRLSIL.

The V call is TRBV27, the J call TRBJ1-6; 7 bases are shared with TRBD1. The CDR3 consists of 12 residues. Germline V gene lookup returns CDR1 MNHEY and CDR2 SMNVEV (reference sequence). Germline trimming cut 2 bases from V and 14 bases from J; bases unmatched to any gene: 3. CDR3 in amino acids: CASSLRGHTLHF. The CDR3 region has the DNA TGTGCCAGCAGTTTAAGGGGGCATACCCTCCACTTT.

V is TRBV5-1 and J is TRBJ1-2; maybe TRBD1 (6 bases). This CDR3 has 17 residues. Germline V gene sequence: CDR1 SGHRS, CDR2 YFSETQ. The V end lost 4 bases, the J end lost 0 bases, and 19 bases lay between the germline ends. The CDR3, as DNA: TGCGCCAGCAGCCTAAGGACAGACCAGGGAACTAACTATGGCTACACCTTC. The encoded protein is CASSLRTDQGTNYGYTF.

This clone was observed once. The genes are TRBV5-1 and TRBJ2-7, with TRBD2 matching over 7 bases. V was pared by 2 bases and J by 7 bases, with 9 bases of the junction left unmatched. This CDR3 spans 14 amino acids. Germline-derived CDR1 and CDR2 are SGHRS and YFSETQ. The CDR3 region is CASSFGSGIGEQYF. The CDR3 DNA is TGCGCCAGCAGCTTTGGGAGCGGGATAGGGGAGCAGTACTTC.

This clone has more than one count but fewer than ten. The genes are TRBV3-1 (or the pseudogene TRBV3-2) and TRBJ2-7; TRBD1 agrees at 9 bases. There are 16 residues in the CDR3. V lost 0 bases, J lost 5 bases, and 8 bases stayed unmatched. Germline V gene sequence: CDR1 LGHDT, CDR2 YNNKEL (reference sequence). CDR3 residues: CASSQDFGTGRNEQYF. CDR3 bases: TGTGCCAGCAGCCAAGATTTTGGGACAGGGCGGAACGAGCAGTACTTC.

This chain links TRBV10-1 with TRBJ2-1, with 11 positions matching TRBD2. This CDR3 is 14 amino acids long. Germline CDR1 is WNHNN and CDR2 is SYGVQD (reference sequence). J was trimmed by 8 bases and V by 2 bases; bases with no gene match: 2. The CDR3, as DNA: TGCGCCAGCAGTGAGCTAGCGGGAGGCTATGAGCAGTTCTTC. Amino acid sequence: CASSELAGGYEQFF.

This chain connects TRBV25-1 to TRBJ1-2; 8 bases are a match to TRBD1. CDR1 MGHDK and CDR2 SYGVNS come from the germline V gene. The V and J ends lost 7 bases and 8 bases, in that order; junction bases with no gene match: 9. The CDR3 covers 13 residues. The CDR3 loop is CASTQTGEGGYTF. For the CDR3, the DNA is TGTGCCAGCACCCAGACAGGGGAGGGAGGCTACACCTTC.

This sequence joins TRBV19 and TRBJ2-7; 7 bases map to TRBD1. CDR3 length: 13 amino acids. J lost 4 bases, V lost 3 bases, and 3 bases had no gene match. The germline V gene encodes CDR1 LNHDA and CDR2 SQIVND (reference sequence). CDR3 in amino acids: CASSMYRGYEQYF. In nucleotides, the CDR3 is TGTGCCAGTAGTATGTACAGGGGATACGAGCAGTACTTC.

The chain has TRBV19 and TRBJ1-5; D gene unclear. Germline CDR1 reads LNHDA; CDR2 reads SQIVND (reference sequence). V lost 3 bases and J 2 bases, leaving 14 bases between the germline ends. The CDR3 runs to 16 residues. The CDR3, as DNA: TGTGCCAGTAGTATTGGAGGGATCAGTGGCAATCAGCCCCAGCATTTT. This sequence encodes CASSIGGISGNQPQHF. Full variable domain (rest looked up from reference TRBV19 and TRBJ1-5): DGGITQSPKYLFRKEGQNVTLSCEQNLNHDAMYWYRQDPGQGLRLIYYSQIVNDFQKGDIAEGYSVSREKKESFPLTVTSAQKNPTAFYLCASSIGGISGNQPQHFGDGTRLSIL.

The rearrangement joins TRBV27 to TRBJ2-7, with 7 nucleotides matching TRBD1. Germline lookup yields CDR1 MNHEY and CDR2 SMNVEV (reference sequence). This CDR3 region has 12 residues. After removal of 5 bases from V and 5 bases from J, the junction contained 3 bases not matched to a gene. The CDR3 DNA follows: TGTGCCAGCAGTCCGACAGGGCACGAGCAGTACTTC. Translation: CASSPTGHEQYF.

The chain joins TRBV11-3 to TRBJ2-2; TRBD1 agrees at 11 bases. This CDR3 spans 16 amino acids. Trimming at V came to 6 bases and at J to 4 bases, leaving 7 bases not matched to a gene. Germline V gives CDR1 SGHNT, CDR2 YENEEA. The CDR3 spells CASRDTGQGGTGELFF. The CDR3 DNA follows: TGTGCCAGCAGGGATACGGGACAGGGGGGCACCGGGGAGCTGTTTTTT.

The chain links TRBV18 to TRBJ1-1; no definite D call. The CDR3 contains 13 residues. The V end was cut by 5 bases, the J end by 1 base, with 8 bases between. Germline V gene sequence: CDR1 KGHSH, CDR2 LQKENI. This CDR3 is CASSSTENTEAFF. The DNA for the CDR3 is TGTGCCAGCTCATCAACAGAGAACACTGAAGCTTTCTTT.

V usage is TRBV7-9 and J usage is TRBJ2-2; 7 bases are shared with TRBD2. This CDR3 region has 14 residues. The V segment lost 7 bases and the J segment 6 bases; nucleotides outside the gene matches: 8. Germline CDR1 SEHNR, CDR2 FQNEAQ (reference sequence). DNA of the CDR3: TGTGCCAGCACCAGCGGGATGTTATCCGGGGAGCTGTTTTTT. This gives the protein CASTSGMLSGELFF.

This sequence joins TRBV14 and TRBJ2-7; TRBD1 matches 8 bases. Germline V gene data show CDR1 as SGHDN and CDR2 as FVKESK. V was pared by 1 base and J by 0 bases, with 2 bases of the junction left unmatched. The CDR3 has 15 residues. The chain's CDR3 is CASSQVGTGSYEQYF. In DNA, the CDR3 is TGTGCCAGCAGCCAAGTGGGGACAGGCTCCTACGAGCAGTACTTC.

This rearrangement joins TRBV7-6 to TRBJ2-5; weak D call: TRBD1 (6 bases). Per germline, CDR1 SGHVS and CDR2 FNYEAQ. V lost 4 bases and J lost 1, with 13 bases in between. CDR3 length equals 15 residues. CDR3 in amino acids: CASSYNPGAQETQYF. The CDR3 DNA sequence: TGTGCCAGCAGCTACAACCCAGGGGCCCAAGAGACCCAGTACTTC.

This chain's CDR3 is CASSFAAGNTIYF. The DNA for the CDR3 is TGTGCCAGCAGTTTTGCGGCTGGAAACACCATATATTTT. This sequence joins TRBV27 and TRBJ1-3; D is ambiguous. The CDR3 contains 13 residues. V gave up 3 bases and J gave up 2 bases, with 5 bases separating them. CDR1 is MNHEY and CDR2 is SMNVEV in the germline V gene (reference sequence).

J is TRBJ2-5 and V is TRBV10-2; 7 bases agree with TRBD2. Looked up from germline, CDR1 is WSHSY and CDR2 is SAAADI. The CDR3 extends over 14 amino acids. V was clipped by 4 bases and J by 4 bases; unmatched bases: 6. CDR3 sequence (DNA): TGCGCCAGCAGTGGTGCGGGAGTTGGAGAGACCCAGTACTTC. This sequence encodes CASSGAGVGETQYF.

This chain links TRBV6-5 with TRBJ1-2, with no clear D. V was cut by 7 bases and J by 1 base, with 13 bases left in between. Looked up from germline, CDR1 is MNHEY and CDR2 is SVGAGI. The CDR3 contains 14 residues. The DNA for the CDR3 is TGTGCCAGCAATGGCGGAGAGCTTAACTATGGCTACACCTTC. It codes for CASNGGELNYGYTF.

This chain joins TRBV28 and TRBJ1-5; D gene unclear. Trimming took off 6 bases at V and 9 bases at J, with 21 bases between the two ends. CDR3 length equals 15 residues. Germline values: CDR1 MDHEN, CDR2 SYDVKM. This chain's CDR3 is CASRPMFVGSGPQHF. The CDR3 bases are TGTGCCAGCAGGCCGATGTTTGTGGGTTCAGGGCCCCAGCATTTT.

The rearrangement uses TRBV18 and TRBJ2-1; 11 bases agree with TRBD1. The junction had 14 bases not matched to a gene; V was cut back by 3 bases and J by 10 bases. Germline-derived CDR1 and CDR2 are KGHSH and LQKENI. The CDR3 loop spans 17 amino acids. The CDR3 protein is CASSPRAPGTGGPEQFF. CDR3 bases: TGTGCCAGCTCACCGAGGGCACCCGGGACAGGGGGTCCCGAGCAGTTCTTC.

The J gene is TRBJ1-1, the V gene TRBV6-2 or TRBV6-3; tentative D call: TRBD1 (6 bases). Trimming left V 5 bases short and J 2 bases short, with 12 bases between. CDR3 length: 14 residues. Germline CDR1 and CDR2: MNHEY and SVGEGT. For the CDR3, the DNA is TGTGCCAGCAGTCCCCAGGGGCTAAACACTGAAGCTTTCTTT. Translated: CASSPQGLNTEAFF.

The gene calls are TRBV19 and TRBJ1-3; D not resolved. The CDR3 has 15 residues. CDR1 is LNHDA and CDR2 is SQIVND in the germline V gene (reference sequence). The germline V and J ends were trimmed by 6 bases and 0 bases, with 12 bases remaining between them. CDR3 protein: CASRKEEFSGNTIYF. DNA of the CDR3: TGTGCCAGTAGAAAGGAGGAATTCTCTGGAAACACCATATATTTT.

This clone was detected only once. V gene TRBV6-4 combines with J gene TRBJ2-2, with D hard to call. The CDR3 runs to 14 residues. V was pared by 3 bases and J by 0 bases, with 5 bases between. The germline gives CDR1 MRHNA, CDR2 SNTAGT. The CDR3 DNA reads as TGTGCCAGCAGTGAGGCATCGAACACCGGGGAGCTGTTTTTT. Translating it yields CASSEASNTGELFF.

The chain recombines TRBV28 with TRBJ1-6; D uncertain. Germline loops: CDR1 MDHEN, CDR2 SYDVKM. This CDR3 is built from 16 residues. V was clipped by 1 base and J by 6 bases, with 13 bases between them. CDR3 amino acids: CASSLFPSSGNSPLHF. In DNA form, the CDR3 reads TGTGCCAGCAGTTTATTCCCCTCTAGCGGTAATTCACCCCTCCACTTT.

V gene TRBV11-1 combines with J gene TRBJ2-7; 7 bases line up with TRBD1. After removal of 4 bases from V and 2 bases from J, the junction contained 5 bases not matched to a gene. This CDR3 has 14 residues. Germline CDR1 and CDR2: SGHAT and FQDESV (reference sequence). The DNA of the CDR3 is TGTGCCAGCAGCTCGACAGGGAGTCCCTACGAGCAGTACTTC. Its translation: CASSSTGSPYEQYF.